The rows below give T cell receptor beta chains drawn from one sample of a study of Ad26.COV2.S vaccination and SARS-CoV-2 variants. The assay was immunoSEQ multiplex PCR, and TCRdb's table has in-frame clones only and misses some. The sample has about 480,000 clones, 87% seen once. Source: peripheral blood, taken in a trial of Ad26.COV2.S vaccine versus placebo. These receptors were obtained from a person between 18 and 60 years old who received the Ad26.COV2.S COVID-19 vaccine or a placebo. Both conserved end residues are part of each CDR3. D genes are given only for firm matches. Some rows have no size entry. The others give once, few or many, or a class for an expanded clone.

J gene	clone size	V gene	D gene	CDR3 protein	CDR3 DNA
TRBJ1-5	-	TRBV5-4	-	CASSLDVDGQPQHF	TGTGCCAGCAGCTTGGATGTTGATGGGCAGCCCCAGCATTTT
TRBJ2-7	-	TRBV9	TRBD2	CASSPSSGRGYEQYF	TGTGCCAGCAGCCCGAGTAGCGGGAGAGGATACGAGCAGTACTTC
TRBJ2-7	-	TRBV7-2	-	CASSLAGARERSEQYF	TGTGCCAGCAGCTTAGCGGGGGCGCGGGAGCGCTCCGAGCAGTACTTC
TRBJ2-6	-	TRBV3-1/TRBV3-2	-	CASSPFRSAGANVLTF	TGTGCCAGCAGCCCTTTTCGCTCCGCCGGGGCCAACGTCCTGACTTTC
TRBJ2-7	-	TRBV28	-	CASRPPSGIPYEQYF	TGTGCCAGCAGACCTCCATCAGGGATTCCCTACGAGCAGTACTTC
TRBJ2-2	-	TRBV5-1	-	CASELWGPQQNTGELFF	TGCGCCAGCGAGCTTTGGGGGCCCCAGCAGAACACCGGGGAGCTGTTTTTT
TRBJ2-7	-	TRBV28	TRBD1	CASPGTDEALPYEQYF	TGTGCCAGTCCGGGGACAGATGAGGCACTCCCCTACGAGCAGTACTTC
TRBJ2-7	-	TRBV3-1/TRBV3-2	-	CASSQDFNRYEQYF	TGTGCCAGCAGCCAAGATTTCAACCGCTACGAGCAGTACTTC
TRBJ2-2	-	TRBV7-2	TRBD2	CASSLPSGANTGELFF	TGTGCCAGCAGCTTACCTAGCGGGGCGAACACCGGGGAGCTGTTTTTT
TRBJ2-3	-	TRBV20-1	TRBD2	CSASVPSGSPDTQYF	TGCAGTGCTAGTGTGCCTAGCGGGAGCCCGGATACGCAGTATTTT
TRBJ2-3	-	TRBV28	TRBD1	CASSFGGQGADTQYF	TGTGCCAGCAGTTTCGGGGGACAGGGGGCAGATACGCAGTATTTT
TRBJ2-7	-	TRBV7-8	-	CASSYLNGGYEQYF	TGTGCCAGCAGCTATCTCAACGGAGGCTACGAGCAGTACTTC
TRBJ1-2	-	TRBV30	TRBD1	CAWSAGGDRSYGYTF	TGTGCCTGGAGTGCAGGTGGGGACAGATCCTATGGCTACACCTTC
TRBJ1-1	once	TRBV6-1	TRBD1	CASSVLWRQGDTEAFF	TGTGCCAGCAGTGTGCTTTGGAGACAGGGGGATACTGAAGCTTTCTTT
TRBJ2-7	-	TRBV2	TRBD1	CASSGDSGVQYF	TGTGCCAGCAGTGGGGACAGCGGCGTGCAGTACTTC
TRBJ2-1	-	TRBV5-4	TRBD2	CASSPGTSEYNEQFF	TGTGCCAGCAGCCCCGGGACTAGCGAATACAATGAGCAGTTCTTC
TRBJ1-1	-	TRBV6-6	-	CASSYPSRARNTEAFF	TGTGCCAGCAGTTACCCCAGCAGGGCCCGGAACACTGAAGCTTTCTTT
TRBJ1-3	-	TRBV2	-	CASSAGGAGNTIYF	TGTGCCAGCAGTGCCGGGGGCGCGGGAAACACCATATATTTT
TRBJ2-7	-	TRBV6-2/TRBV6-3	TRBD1	CASSGTGTGPYEQYF	TGTGCCAGCAGTGGAACCGGGACAGGGCCATACGAGCAGTACTTC
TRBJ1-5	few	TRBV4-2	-	CASSQDRRPLSNQPQHF	TGTGCCAGCAGCCAAGATAGACGGCCGCTTAGCAATCAGCCCCAGCATTTT
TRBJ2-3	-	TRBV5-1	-	CASSLGARTSTDTQYF	TGCGCCAGCAGCTTGGGGGCCAGGACTAGCACAGATACGCAGTATTTT
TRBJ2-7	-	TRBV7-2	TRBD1	CASSPRLQGGSYEQYF	TGTGCCAGCAGCCCCCGCCTACAGGGGGGATCCTACGAGCAGTACTTC
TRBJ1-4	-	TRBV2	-	CASSQPLRGSGEKLFF	TGTGCCAGCAGTCAACCCCTCCGGGGTTCGGGTGAAAAACTGTTTTTT
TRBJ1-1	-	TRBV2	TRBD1	CASTQGGNTEAFF	TGTGCCAGCACCCAGGGGGGGAACACTGAAGCTTTCTTT
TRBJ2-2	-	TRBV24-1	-	CATSDLKGGGITGELFF	TGTGCCACCAGTGATTTGAAAGGAGGGGGGATCACCGGGGAGCTGTTTTTT
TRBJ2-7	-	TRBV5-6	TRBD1	CASNEQGLYEQYF	TGTGCCAGCAATGAACAGGGGTTGTACGAGCAGTACTTC
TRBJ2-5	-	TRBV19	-	CASSIDQASARGGTQYF	TGTGCCAGTAGTATAGATCAGGCTAGCGCCCGAGGGGGGACCCAGTACTTC
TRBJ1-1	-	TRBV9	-	CASSVEWRGGTEAFF	TGTGCCAGCAGCGTAGAGTGGCGGGGAGGTACTGAAGCTTTCTTT
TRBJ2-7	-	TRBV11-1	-	CASSRGASYEQYF	TGTGCCAGCAGTAGGGGCGCCTCCTACGAGCAGTACTTC
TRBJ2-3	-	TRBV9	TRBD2	CASSVGLAGGPRRSDTQYF	TGTGCCAGCAGCGTAGGACTAGCGGGAGGGCCTAGGCGATCAGATACGCAGTATTTT
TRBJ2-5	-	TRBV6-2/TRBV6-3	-	CASSLEGAQYF	TGTGCCAGCAGTTTAGAAGGGGCCCAGTACTTC
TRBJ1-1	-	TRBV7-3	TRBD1	CASSLRDRSNTEAFF	TGTGCCAGCAGCTTAAGGGACAGGTCGAACACTGAAGCTTTCTTT
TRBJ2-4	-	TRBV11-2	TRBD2	CASSSGLAYIQYF	TGTGCCAGCAGCTCAGGACTAGCTTACATTCAGTACTTC
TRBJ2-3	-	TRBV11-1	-	CASSLASRKSSTDTQYF	TGTGCCAGCAGCTTAGCCAGCAGAAAATCTAGCACAGATACGCAGTATTTT
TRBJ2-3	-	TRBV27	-	CASRKTVFGTDTQYF	TGTGCCAGCAGGAAGACAGTTTTTGGCACAGATACGCAGTATTTT
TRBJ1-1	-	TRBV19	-	CASTHRGAVTEAFF	TGTGCCAGTACCCACCGAGGGGCCGTCACTGAAGCTTTCTTT
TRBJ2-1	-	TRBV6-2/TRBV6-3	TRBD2	CASSGLAGGGEQFF	TGTGCCAGCAGCGGGCTAGCGGGAGGGGGGGAGCAGTTCTTC
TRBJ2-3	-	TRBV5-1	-	CASSLSLALTDTQYF	TGCGCCAGCAGCTTGAGCCTAGCGTTGACAGATACGCAGTATTTT
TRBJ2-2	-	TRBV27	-	CASSLTGNTGELFF	TGTGCCAGCAGTTTAACGGGGAACACCGGGGAGCTGTTTTTT
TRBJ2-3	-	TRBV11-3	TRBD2	CASSPPGLAGDTQYF	TGTGCCAGCAGCCCTCCGGGACTAGCCGGAGATACGCAGTATTTT
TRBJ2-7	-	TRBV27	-	CASSLSRAGVHEQYF	TGTGCCAGCAGTTTATCGCGGGCAGGGGTCCATGAGCAGTACTTC